This T cell receptor beta chain is drawn from a study of T cell clones after liver transplantation. As for the study in general: TCRbeta sequencing after a pre-transplant mixed lymphocyte reaction identified graft-donor-reactive clones, later tracked in post-transplant blood.

The study's findings and limits: Small, mixed patient groups and varying post-transplant times limit these conclusions.

Method: immunoSEQ multiplex PCR; TCRdb's copy keeps in-frame clones and lacks some. The data contain 65,000 to 95,000 clones, about 80% of them seen just once; the ten biggest clones take up roughly 0.54%. In regard to this clone: Its antigen is currently unknown.

This CDR3 is 18 amino acids long. Germline-derived CDR1 and CDR2 are SGHAT and FQNNGV. V was trimmed by 4 bases and J by 14 bases, leaving 35 bases between them. Here the sequenced sample was CD4+ T cells from blood, taken before liver transplant. This clonotype originated in a human donor who received a liver transplant. This sequence joins TRBV11-2 and TRBJ2-5, with a tentative D call TRBD2 (7 bases). The CDR3 DNA reads as TGTGCCAGCAGCTCCCTACGGGGAGGGGGTAGCGGGCCTGAAACCCGATACTTC. Translating it yields CASSSLRGGGSGPETRYF.